This T cell receptor beta chain stems from a study of CD8 T cells in Susac syndrome. Whole-study findings and limits: The study acknowledged a relatively small number of individuals in its TCR sequencing and HLA analysis.

Germline V gene data show CDR1 as DFQATT and CDR2 as SNEGSKA (reference sequence). CDR3 length: 12 residues. The authors carried out high-throughput sequencing of TCR beta. They applied it to CD8+ and CD4+ T cells obtained from blood. Negative isolation was used for CD8+ and CD4+ T cells, and FACS enrichment was applied to TEMRA cells. For this clonotype: The antigen remains undetermined.

RNA was extracted with the RNeasy kit, and a quantity of about 0.45 to 1 ug was reverse transcribed using random hexamers. TCR beta CDR3 was amplified by immunoSEQ multiplex PCR. This amplification extended across 54 Vbeta and 13 Jbeta segments. TCRdb ran MiXCR on the immunoSEQ multiplex PCR reads and lists one entry per CDR3 protein. The repertoire has a few hundred thousand distinct CDR3 sequences, around 84% of them found once; the top ten carry over 0.095%. V and J are TRBV20-1 and TRBJ1-2; D uncertain. The sequenced sample was CD8+ T cells from PBMCs. The sequence was collected from a human donor with multiple sclerosis. CDR3 loop: CSTKTSSYGYTF. Here the CDR3 DNA reads TGCAGCACGAAGACCTCCAGCTATGGCTACACCTTC.